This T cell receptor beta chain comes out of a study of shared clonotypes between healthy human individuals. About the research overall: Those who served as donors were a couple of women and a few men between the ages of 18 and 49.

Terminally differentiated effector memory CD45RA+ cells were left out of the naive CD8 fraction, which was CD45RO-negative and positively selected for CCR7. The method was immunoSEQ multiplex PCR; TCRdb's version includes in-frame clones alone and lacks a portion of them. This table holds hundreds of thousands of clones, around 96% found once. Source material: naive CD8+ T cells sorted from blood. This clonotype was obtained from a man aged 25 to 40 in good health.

For the CDR3, the DNA is TGTGCCTGGAGTGCGGACAGTAGACTGTATGAGCAGTACTTC. It codes for CAWSADSRLYEQYF. This chain connects TRBV30 to TRBJ2-7, with D possibly matching TRBD1 (6 bases). The CDR3 length is 14 residues. V lost 1 base and J lost 7, with 17 bases in between. CDR1 GTSNPN and CDR2 SVGIG come from the germline V gene (reference sequence).